What follows are 21 T cell receptor beta chains derived from one specimen sequenced in a study of T-cell memory formation after mild COVID-19. TCRdb reprocessed the 5' RACE reads via MiXCR and lists one record per CDR3 protein. The sample consists of fewer than 400,000 distinct CDR3 sequences, 10% to 15% of them appearing once. Source material: PBMCs or a T cell subset sorted from them (not recorded which). The receptors originated from a man between 18 and 35 years old who had mild COVID-19 (a few samples of this study predate the infection). Cell type and time point are not known.

This clonotype has only a few counts. The J gene is TRBJ1-2, the V gene TRBV15; D ambiguous. This CDR3 region has 15 residues. Germline V lookup: CDR1 LNHNV, CDR2 YYDKDF (reference sequence). Trimming shortened V by 0 bases and J by 2 bases, and 10 bases separated the two germline ends. The CDR3 sequence is CATSRESSSNYGYTF. The DNA for the CDR3 is TGTGCCACCAGCAGAGAGAGCAGCTCAAACTATGGCTACACCTTC.

The V and J genes are TRBV5-1 and TRBJ1-1; TRBD1 matches 9 bases. V lost 2 bases, J lost 3 bases, and 11 bases stayed unmatched. The CDR3 has 17 amino acids. Germline V gene sequence: CDR1 SGHRS, CDR2 YFSETQ. The CDR3 loop reads CASSFSGSDRGDTEAFF. The CDR3 nucleotides read TGCGCCAGCAGCTTTTCCGGCTCGGACAGGGGAGACACTGAAGCTTTCTTT. The entire variable domain, with the rest obtained from reference TRBV5-1 and TRBJ1-1, is as follows: KAGVTQTPRYLIKTRGQQVTLSCSPISGHRSVSWYQQTPGQGLQFLFEYFSETQRNKGNFPGRFSGRQFSNSRSEMNVSTLELGDSALYLCASSFSGSDRGDTEAFFGQGTRLTVV.

This clonotype has only a few counts. The chain joins TRBV29-1 to TRBJ2-2; D unresolved. Trimming removed 7 bases from V and 2 bases from J, with 8 bases in between. Germline-derived CDR1 and CDR2 are SQVTM and ANQGSEA. The CDR3 extends over 12 amino acids. The CDR3 bases are TGCAGCGCCACCTACAACACCGGGGAGCTGTTTTTT. Encoded protein: CSATYNTGELFF.

This clonotype showed up just a few times. The chain carries TRBV29-1 and TRBJ1-1; D possibly corresponds to TRBD1 (5 bases). Trimming shortened V by 7 bases and J by 4 bases, and 13 bases separated the two germline ends. Germline V gene data show CDR1 as SQVTM and CDR2 as ANQGSEA. CDR3 length: 12 residues. As DNA, the CDR3 is TGCAGCGGATCCGACAGTTTCACTGAAGCTTTCTTT. It translates to CSGSDSFTEAFF.

This clonotype was seen more than once but under ten times. The chain employs TRBV7-2 and TRBJ1-1; TRBD1 matches 10 bases. V lost 5 bases to trimming and J lost 1 base; unmatched junction nucleotides: 16. CDR1 is SGHTA and CDR2 is FQGNSA in the germline V gene. The CDR3 is 19 amino acids. CDR3 DNA sequence: TGTGCCAGCAGCCCTAGGGTCGGACAGGGGGAAGGATGGAACACTGAAGCTTTCTTT. This translates into CASSPRVGQGEGWNTEAFF.

CDR3 protein: CASSYSFQVNTEAFF. The CDR3 coding sequence is TGTGCCAGCAGTTATTCGTTTCAGGTGAACACTGAAGCTTTCTTT. This sequence joins TRBV6-5 and TRBJ1-1; D uncertain. The CDR3 has 15 amino acids. The V end was cut by 3 bases, the J end by 0 bases, with 11 bases between. Germline V gives CDR1 MNHEY, CDR2 SVGAGI.

This clonotype was seen more than once but under ten times. The chain carries TRBV9 and TRBJ2-5; no reliable D call. The germline CDR1 and CDR2 sequences are SGDLS and YYNGEE. V dropped 0 bases and J dropped 5 bases, with 8 bases sitting between them. The CDR3 is 13 amino acids. The CDR3 loop is CASSVGLIETQYF. In nucleotides, the CDR3 is TGTGCCAGCAGCGTAGGGCTAATCGAGACCCAGTACTTC.

Ten or more counts support this clonotype. The chain recombines TRBV5-1 with TRBJ1-5, with D possibly TRBD1 on 5 matching bases. Trimming left V 1 base short and J 4 bases short, with 9 bases between. CDR1 and CDR2 from the germline V gene are SGHRS and YFSETQ. This CDR3 comprises 14 residues. This chain's CDR3 is CASSLLPGNQPQHF. CDR3 nucleotide sequence: TGCGCCAGCAGCTTGCTCCCAGGGAATCAGCCCCAGCATTTT.

The sample holds a few counts of this clonotype. V usage is TRBV12-3 or TRBV12-4 and J usage is TRBJ2-1; 8 nucleotides line up with TRBD1. With 7 bases clipped from V and 4 bases from J, the junction kept 9 bases outside the gene matches. CDR3 size: 15 residues. DNA of the CDR3: TGTGCCAGCACCTCCGCCGGGACAGGTTACAATGAGCAGTTCTTC. Its translation: CASTSAGTGYNEQFF.

The genes are TRBV7-9 and TRBJ1-1; D unresolved. The CDR3 runs 11 residues. Trimming took off 7 bases at V and 5 bases at J, with 8 bases between the two ends. The germline V gene has CDR1 SEHNR and CDR2 FQNEAQ (reference sequence). CDR3: CASIEYTEAFF. CDR3 DNA: TGTGCCAGCATCGAATATACTGAAGCTTTCTTT. Full variable domain (missing parts from reference TRBV7-9 and TRBJ1-1): DTGVSQNPRHKITKRGQNVTFRCDPISEHNRLYWYRQTLGQGPEFLTYFQNEAQLEKSRLLSDRFSAERPKGSFSTLEIQRTEQGDSAMYLCASIEYTEAFFGQGTRLTVV.

This clonotype was seen ten or more times. V gene TRBV28 combines with J gene TRBJ2-5; D is undetermined. Germline V gene lookup returns CDR1 MDHEN and CDR2 SYDVKM. This CDR3 is 14 amino acids long. Trimming took off 4 bases at V and 2 bases at J, with 11 bases between the two ends. CDR3: CASSSPALQETQYF. CDR3 nucleotides: TGTGCCAGCAGTTCTCCGGCCTTACAAGAGACCCAGTACTTC.

The chain employs TRBV20-1 and TRBJ1-6; D not certain. Trimming took 3 bases from V and 7 from J, leaving 13 bases between them. Per germline, CDR1 DFQATT and CDR2 SNEGSKA (reference sequence). CDR3 length equals 14 residues. CDR3 loop: CSASIGLRNSPLHF. The CDR3 coding sequence is TGCAGTGCTAGTATCGGGCTGCGGAATTCACCCCTCCACTTT.

The V call is TRBV29-1, the J call TRBJ2-4; D remains ambiguous. In germline, CDR1 is SQVTM, CDR2 ANQGSEA. The CDR3 runs to 10 residues. The V gene lost 2 bases and the J gene lost 8 bases, with 4 bases spanning the gap. CDR3 amino acids: CSVETDIQYF. The CDR3 coding sequence is TGCAGCGTTGAAACCGACATTCAGTACTTC. Together with reference TRBV29-1 and TRBJ2-4, the CDR3 gives the full variable domain: SAVISQKPSRDICQRGTSLTIQCQVDSQVTMMFWYRQQPGQSLTLIATANQGSEATYESGFVIDKFPISRPNLTFSTLTVSNMSPEDSSIYLCSVETDIQYFGAGTRLSVL.

The V and J genes are TRBV19 and TRBJ2-7, with a tentative D call TRBD1 (6 bases). The germline V gene encodes CDR1 LNHDA and CDR2 SQIVND (reference sequence). The germline V and J ends were trimmed by 5 bases and 0 bases, with 11 bases remaining between them. CDR3 length: 14 amino acids. The DNA for the CDR3 is TGTGCCAGTAGTGTACCGGGACACTCCTACGAGCAGTACTTC. Translated: CASSVPGHSYEQYF.

The V and J genes are TRBV7-6 and TRBJ1-1; D unclear. This CDR3 has 15 amino acids. The V gene lost 2 bases and the J gene lost 4 bases, with 14 bases spanning the gap. From germline, CDR1 is SGHVS and CDR2 FNYEAQ. The CDR3 region is CASSLSSQSGTEAFF. The CDR3 DNA is TGTGCCAGCAGCTTATCCAGTCAGAGTGGCACTGAAGCTTTCTTT.

This clonotype appeared a few times. The rearrangement joins TRBV6-2 or TRBV6-3 to TRBJ2-5, with D unclear. The V end was cut by 7 bases, the J end by 6 bases, with 9 bases between. Germline values: CDR1 MNHEY, CDR2 SVGEGT. The CDR3 runs 11 residues. CDR3: CASTFGQTQYF. For the CDR3, the DNA is TGTGCCAGCACCTTCGGACAGACCCAGTACTTC.

The chain has TRBV7-6 and TRBJ2-1, with a weak D call TRBD2 (5 bases). Trimming pared 6 bases from V and 6 bases from J, leaving 21 bases between. Germline V gives CDR1 SGHVS, CDR2 FNYEAQ. CDR3 size: 16 residues. The CDR3 nucleotides read TGTGCCAGCAGTCCCGGACTGCCAAGCCGCCCCAATGAGCAGTTCTTC. This gives the protein CASSPGLPSRPNEQFF.

The table lists this clonotype with a few counts. The chain recombines TRBV20-1 with TRBJ2-3, with D possibly TRBD2 on 6 matching bases. V shed 3 bases and J shed 0 bases, with 13 bases lying between them. The CDR3 consists of 15 residues. Germline CDR1 and CDR2: DFQATT and SNEGSKA (reference sequence). The CDR3 coding sequence is TGCAGTGCTAGCCGGGGGACCATTAGCACAGATACGCAGTATTTT. Residues: CSASRGTISTDTQYF.

The gene calls are TRBV29-1 and TRBJ1-1; possible D gene TRBD1, 5 bases. Germline assignment: CDR1 SQVTM and CDR2 ANQGSEA. Deletions cut 7 bases from V and 2 bases from J, with 11 bases between. The CDR3 loop spans 12 amino acids. CDR3 protein: CSAPGGNTEAFF. The CDR3 DNA follows: TGCAGCGCCCCGGGGGGAAACACTGAAGCTTTCTTT. Full variable domain (rest looked up from reference TRBV29-1 and TRBJ1-1): SAVISQKPSRDICQRGTSLTIQCQVDSQVTMMFWYRQQPGQSLTLIATANQGSEATYESGFVIDKFPISRPNLTFSTLTVSNMSPEDSSIYLCSAPGGNTEAFFGQGTRLTVV.

This clonotype occurred many times. V and J are TRBV7-2 and TRBJ1-3; weak D call: TRBD1 (6 bases). The germline V gene has CDR1 SGHTA and CDR2 FQGNSA. V dropped 5 bases and J dropped 2 bases, with 10 bases sitting between them. CDR3 length equals 14 residues. CDR3 loop: CASSQRQAGNTIYF. The CDR3, as DNA: TGTGCCAGCAGCCAAAGACAGGCTGGAAACACCATATATTTT.

The chain is built from TRBV24-1 and TRBJ2-1, with 10 nucleotides matching TRBD2. Unmatched junction bases numbered 7, after V lost 5 bases and J lost 7 bases. This CDR3 contains 15 residues. Germline loops: CDR1 KGHDR, CDR2 SFDVKD. The CDR3 spells CATSAAGTSENEQFF. Written as DNA, the CDR3 is TGTGCCACCAGTGCGGCGGGGACTAGCGAGAATGAGCAGTTCTTC.